A single sample gave rise to the 17 T cell receptor beta chains below, sequenced in a study of sequential checkpoint blockade in melanoma. The table came from immunoSEQ multiplex PCR; TCRdb's copy has only in-frame clones and leaves some out. The repertoire holds about 18,000 clones, about 25% seen once, with 6.5% to 9% in the top ten. Indicated treatment: randomized to nivolumab then ipilimumab (arm A) or the reverse (arm B). The source was tumor tissue (inferred from file names), collected from a patient given nivolumab and ipilimumab in sequence. The receptor source for this set is a human donor with melanoma.

The gene calls are TRBV18 and TRBJ2-3; D could derive from TRBD1 or TRBD2 (5 bases each). Germline V lookup: CDR1 KGHSH, CDR2 LQKENI. The ends were cut back, 3 bases at V and 1 base at J, with 14 bases in the middle. CDR3 length: 16 residues. The chain's CDR3 is CASSPLSRGGTDTQYF. Here the CDR3 DNA reads TGTGCCAGCTCACCGCTGTCTAGGGGAGGCACAGATACGCAGTATTTT.

V and J are TRBV6-8 and TRBJ2-3; 8 nucleotides line up with TRBD2. The CDR3 runs to 18 residues. Germline CDR1 reads MNHGY; CDR2 reads SAAAGT. With V trimmed by 0 bases and J by 3 bases, 11 bases remained unmatched. The CDR3 region has the DNA TGTGCCAGCAGTTACTCGATCGAGCCGCGGGGGGCGACAGATACGCAGTATTTT. The encoded protein is CASSYSIEPRGATDTQYF.

The genes are TRBV19 and TRBJ2-3; TRBD2 matches 10 bases. The CDR3 has 15 residues. Germline V lookup: CDR1 LNHDA, CDR2 SQIVND (reference sequence). The J segment lost 4 bases and the V segment lost 7 bases, leaving 8 bases of the junction unmatched. The CDR3 loop reads CASKSSGRSADTQYF. The DNA for the CDR3 is TGTGCCAGTAAATCTAGCGGGAGAAGTGCAGATACGCAGTATTTT.

This clone turned up a few times. In DNA form, the CDR3 reads TGTGCCAGCAGCTTGGCCCTGGCGGGATCGAACACCGGGGAGCTGTTTTTT. Translating gives CASSLALAGSNTGELFF. The V gene is TRBV11-3, the J gene TRBJ2-2; the D gene is possibly TRBD2 (6 bases). The CDR3 totals 17 residues. Trimming took off 3 bases at V and 0 bases at J, with 14 bases between the two ends. Germline loops: CDR1 SGHNT, CDR2 YENEEA.

This chain connects TRBV15 to TRBJ2-7, with 10 bases lining up with TRBD2. The CDR3 totals 16 residues. Germline CDR1 LNHNV, CDR2 YYDKDF (reference sequence). After removal of 3 bases from V and 1 base from J, the junction contained 6 bases not matched to a gene. CDR3 coding DNA: TGTGCCACCAGCAGCCCCGGGACTAGCGATTCCTACGAGCAGTACTTC. It codes for CATSSPGTSDSYEQYF. The entire variable domain, with the rest obtained from reference TRBV15 and TRBJ2-7, is as follows: DAMVIQNPRYQVTQFGKPVTLSCSQTLNHNVMYWYQQKSSQAPKLLFHYYDKDFNNEADTPDNFQSRRPNTSFCFLDIRSPGLGDTAMYLCATSSPGTSDSYEQYFGPGTRLTVT.

This clone was seen a few times. The chain is built from TRBV15 and TRBJ2-5; 7 bases agree with TRBD2. CDR3 size: 14 residues. The V segment lost 1 base and the J segment 4 bases; nucleotides outside the gene matches: 3. Germline V gives CDR1 LNHNV, CDR2 YYDKDF (reference sequence). Here the CDR3 reads CATSRGGGVETQYF. Written as DNA, the CDR3 is TGTGCCACCAGCAGAGGGGGGGGAGTAGAGACCCAGTACTTC.

This clone has only a few counts. The CDR3 region is CASSLDHSSGTYNEQFF. The CDR3 nucleotides are TGTGCCAGCAGCTTGGACCATTCTAGCGGGACCTACAATGAGCAGTTCTTC. The rearrangement joins TRBV11-3 to TRBJ2-1; TRBD2 aligns across 9 bases. V dropped 3 bases and J dropped 2; count of bases not matched to a gene: 8. CDR3 length: 17 amino acids. Germline loops: CDR1 SGHNT, CDR2 YENEEA.

This clone was seen only a few times. The rearrangement uses TRBV12-2 and TRBJ2-1; the listed D gene, TRBD2, was not tested against the DNA. TRBV12-2 is given as a pseudogene. The length of the CDR3 is 14 residues. The CDR3 bases are TGTGCCACTACCCTAGCGGGGGGCCACAATGAGCAGTTCTTC. Translating gives CATTLAGGHNEQFF.

V gene TRBV6-8 combines with J gene TRBJ2-5, with 11 bases lining up with TRBD2. The germline gives CDR1 MNHGY, CDR2 SAAAGT. This CDR3 region has 15 residues. The V segment lost 2 bases and the J segment 2 bases; nucleotides outside the gene matches: 1. In DNA form, the CDR3 reads TGTGCCAGCAGTTACGGGACTAGCGGACAAGAGACCCAGTACTTC. Translated: CASSYGTSGQETQYF.

The V call is TRBV6-8, the J call TRBJ2-7, with 15 positions matching TRBD2. This CDR3 contains 19 residues. CDR1 is MNHGY and CDR2 is SAAAGT in the germline V gene. With 3 bases clipped from V and 7 bases from J, the junction kept 16 bases outside the gene matches. Here the CDR3 DNA reads TGTGCCAGCAGTTATCTCATTGGACTAGCGGGGGGGCCGAAAGAGGAGCAGTACTTC. It is translated as CASSYLIGLAGGPKEEQYF.

This clone was found a few times. The chain carries TRBV30 and TRBJ2-5; 9 bases map to TRBD2. Trimming took 2 bases from V and 3 from J; bases not matched to a gene: 7. The CDR3 is 15 amino acids. CDR1 and CDR2 (germline): GTSNPN, SVGIG (reference sequence). This CDR3 reads CAWSLVAGVKETQYF. In DNA, the CDR3 is TGTGCCTGGAGTTTAGTAGCGGGAGTGAAAGAGACCCAGTACTTC.

This chain connects TRBV7-1 to TRBJ2-7, with D tentatively TRBD1 or TRBD2 (5 bases each). TRBV7-1 belongs to the ORF category, with a function that is uncertain. The CDR3 has 15 amino acids. With 4 bases removed from V and 0 bases from J, the gap between germline ends came to 13 bases. The CDR3 nucleotides are TGTGCCAGCAGCTTACGGGGAGACAGCTCCTACGAGCAGTACTTC. Protein product: CASSLRGDSSYEQYF.

This clone has just a few counts. The chain has TRBV11-3 and TRBJ2-1; D unclear. V was trimmed by 1 base and J by 8 bases, leaving 18 bases between them. CDR3 length: 16 amino acids. Germline lookup yields CDR1 SGHNT and CDR2 YENEEA. Here the CDR3 reads CASSLGRAKSGYEQFF. DNA for the CDR3: TGTGCCAGCAGCTTAGGCCGGGCCAAATCGGGCTATGAGCAGTTCTTC.

This clone was detected a few times. The chain recombines TRBV9 with TRBJ2-2; D may be TRBD1 (5 bases). In germline, CDR1 is SGDLS, CDR2 YYNGEE. The ends were cut back, 0 bases at V and 6 bases at J, with 9 bases in the middle. This CDR3 is 14 amino acids long. CDR3 DNA sequence: TGTGCCAGCAGCGTAGGCAGGGTTCCCGGGGAGCTGTTTTTT. This codes for CASSVGRVPGELFF. Full variable domain (outside the CDR3, taken from reference TRBV9 and TRBJ2-2): DSGVTQTPKHLITATGQRVTLRCSPRSGDLSVYWYQQSLDQGLQFLIQYYNGEERAKGNILERFSAQQFPDLHSELNLSSLELGDSALYFCASSVGRVPGELFFGEGSRLTVL.

This chain uses TRBV19 with TRBJ2-1; unclear D gene. Germline lookup yields CDR1 LNHDA and CDR2 SQIVND (reference sequence). This CDR3 comprises 15 residues. The V end lost 5 bases, the J end lost 7 bases, and 18 bases lay between the germline ends. DNA of the CDR3: TGTGCCAGTAGTGGCACCCCTCGGTATCGGAATGAGCAGTTCTTC. Its translation: CASSGTPRYRNEQFF.

This chain links TRBV28 with TRBJ2-1; TRBD1 matches at 10 bases. Germline V gives CDR1 MDHEN, CDR2 SYDVKM. This CDR3 contains 15 residues. Trimming removed 7 bases from V and 6 bases from J; junction bases left unmatched: 9. The CDR3 loop reads CASIRMGQGSNEQFF. The CDR3 nucleotides read TGTGCCAGCATCCGCATGGGACAGGGGTCCAATGAGCAGTTCTTC.

This clone was recorded a few times. The chain combines TRBV27 with TRBJ2-7, with 11 bases lining up with TRBD1. The germline V gene has CDR1 MNHEY and CDR2 SMNVEV (reference sequence). CDR3 length: 15 amino acids. After removal of 6 bases from V and 4 bases from J, the junction contained 8 bases not matched to a gene. Written as DNA, the CDR3 is TGTGCCAGCAGCGACCGGGACAGGGGGTCGTACGAGCAGTACTTC. This translates into CASSDRDRGSYEQYF.